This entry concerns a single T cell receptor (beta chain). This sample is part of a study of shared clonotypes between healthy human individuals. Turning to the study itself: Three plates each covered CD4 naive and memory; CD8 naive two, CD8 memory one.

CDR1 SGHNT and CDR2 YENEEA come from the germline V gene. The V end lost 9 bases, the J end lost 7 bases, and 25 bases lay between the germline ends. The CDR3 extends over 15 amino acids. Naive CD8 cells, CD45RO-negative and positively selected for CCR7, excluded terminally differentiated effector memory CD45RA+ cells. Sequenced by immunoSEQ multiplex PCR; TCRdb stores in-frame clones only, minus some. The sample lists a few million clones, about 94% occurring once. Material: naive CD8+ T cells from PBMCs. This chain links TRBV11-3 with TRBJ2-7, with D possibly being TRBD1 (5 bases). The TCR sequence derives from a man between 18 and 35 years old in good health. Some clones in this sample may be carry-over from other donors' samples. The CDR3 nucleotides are TGTGCCAGGCTCGCCCCTCACCAGGAAGGGGAAGAGCAGTACTTC. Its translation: CARLAPHQEGEEQYF.